The next 11 T cell receptor beta chains were all read from a single sample in a study of T cell changes during pregnancy in multiple sclerosis. Method: immunoSEQ multiplex PCR; TCRdb's copy keeps in-frame clones and lacks some. The sample holds approximately 30,000 clones, about nine tenths seen once. The material sequenced was CD8+ T cells from peripheral blood mononuclear cells, taken in the first trimester of pregnancy. These receptors were taken from a female donor with multiple sclerosis, enrolled in a pregnancy study.

The chain links TRBV29-1 to TRBJ2-5, with TRBD1 identical over 10 bases. Near its end, the DNA agrees better with TRBJ2-7, so the J call may be wrong. In germline, CDR1 is SQVTM, CDR2 ANQGSEA. This CDR3 is 14 amino acids long. In nucleotides, the CDR3 is TGCAGCGCCGCAGGGGACAGGGGTATCAACGAGCAGTACTTC. It encodes CSAAGDRGINEQYF.

As regards this clone: The sample contains more than one DNA sequence encoding this CDR3. This rearrangement joins TRBV2 to TRBJ2-7; possible D gene TRBD1, 5 bases. Per the germline V gene, CDR1 is SNHLY and CDR2 is FYNNEI. This CDR3 comprises 14 residues. The V and J ends lost 0 bases and 2 bases respectively, with 8 bases between them. The CDR3 region is CASSEAGATYEQYF. Written as DNA, the CDR3 is TGTGCCAGCAGTGAAGCTGGGGCCACCTACGAGCAGTACTTC.

The chain combines TRBV27 with TRBJ2-7, with TRBD1 identical over 7 bases. V was clipped by 8 bases and J by 5 bases; unmatched bases: 9. CDR1 and CDR2 from the germline V gene are MNHEY and SMNVEV (reference sequence). This CDR3 spans 13 amino acids. Written as DNA, the CDR3 is TGTGCCAGCCAGGGACAGCCCCTGGACGAGCAGTACTTC. This translates into CASQGQPLDEQYF.

The chain uses TRBV19 and TRBJ1-5, with D tentatively TRBD1 (6 bases). CDR1 LNHDA and CDR2 SQIVND come from the germline V gene (reference sequence). This CDR3 comprises 15 residues. V was cut by 3 bases and J by 3 bases, with 12 bases left in between. CDR3 residues: CASSIPGQNNQPQHF. CDR3 in DNA: TGTGCCAGTAGTATCCCAGGACAGAACAATCAGCCCCAGCATTTT.

This sequence joins TRBV6-1 and TRBJ2-6; 8 positions match TRBD1. From germline, CDR1 is MNHNS and CDR2 SASEGT. The CDR3 is 14 amino acids. J gave up 2 bases and V 7 bases, and 1 base lay outside the gene matches. The CDR3 loop is CASTGGAGANVLTF. DNA for the CDR3: TGTGCCAGCACAGGGGGCGCTGGGGCCAACGTCCTGACTTTC.

The rearrangement joins TRBV7-2 to TRBJ1-1, with 12 bases lining up with TRBD1. This CDR3 is 17 amino acids long. Per the germline V gene, CDR1 is SGHTA and CDR2 is FQGNSA. After removal of 3 bases from V and 1 base from J, the junction contained 6 bases not matched to a gene. The CDR3 spells CASSLGQGAGKNTEAFF. CDR3 coding DNA: TGTGCCAGCAGCTTGGGACAGGGGGCAGGGAAGAACACTGAAGCTTTCTTT. Based on the CDR3 plus reference TRBV7-2 and TRBJ1-1, the full variable domain is GAGVSQSPSNKVTEKGKDVELRCDPISGHTALYWYRQSLGQGLEFLIYFQGNSAPDKSGLPSDRFSAERTGGSVSTLTIQRTQQEDSAVYLCASSLGQGAGKNTEAFFGQGTRLTVV.

The V gene is TRBV9, the J gene TRBJ2-1; tentatively, D is TRBD1 (5 bases). Germline CDR1 reads SGDLS; CDR2 reads YYNGEE. The CDR3 runs 12 residues. Trimming cost V 2 bases and J 8 bases, with 8 bases left between them. The CDR3 bases are TGTGCCAGCAGCGTCAGGGCGGATGAGCAGTTCTTC. Translated: CASSVRADEQFF.

The V call is TRBV20-1, the J call TRBJ2-5; D is perhaps TRBD1 (6 bases). The germline V and J ends were trimmed by 6 bases and 3 bases, with 8 bases remaining between them. Per the germline V gene, CDR1 is DFQATT and CDR2 is SNEGSKA (reference sequence). This CDR3 contains 11 residues. This CDR3 reads CSAEGEETQYF. Written as DNA, the CDR3 is TGCAGTGCCGAGGGGGAAGAGACCCAGTACTTC.

A few counts support this clone. This sample also contains other DNA sequences that code for the same CDR3. This chain connects TRBV7-8 to TRBJ2-7, with 12 positions matching TRBD1. This CDR3 spans 15 amino acids. Trimming cost V 5 bases and J 5 bases; bases outside gene matches: 7. Germline CDR1 is SGHVS and CDR2 is FQNEAQ. The CDR3 region is CASSPRGTGGDEQYF. The CDR3 DNA reads TGTGCCAGCAGCCCTAGGGGGACAGGGGGCGACGAGCAGTACTTC.

The chain recombines TRBV5-1 with TRBJ2-7; D is perhaps TRBD2 (6 bases). The V end lost 4 bases, the J end lost 6 bases, and 17 bases lay between the germline ends. The CDR3 has 14 residues. Germline V gene lookup returns CDR1 SGHRS and CDR2 YFSETQ. In DNA, the CDR3 is TGCGCCAGCAGCCCGATGGGAGGATCGGGCGAGCAGTACTTC. This encodes CASSPMGGSGEQYF.

This clone was seen repeatedly, ten times or more. The gene calls are TRBV29-1 and TRBJ2-1, with a weak D call TRBD2 (6 bases). CDR1 and CDR2 (germline): SQVTM, ANQGSEA. CDR3 size: 14 residues. Trimming took off 6 bases at V and 4 bases at J, with 16 bases between the two ends. The DNA of the CDR3 is TGCAGCGTACAGAGCGGGTTGGGATACAATGAGCAGTTCTTC. Translating it yields CSVQSGLGYNEQFF.